The following is a T cell receptor (beta chain) sequence with its context. The specificity of this receptor is unknown. There are no base qualities to consult, and no much larger clone falls within one base. This specimen comes from a study of control samples from healthy donors and cancer patients (dated by TCRdb to about 2020). Libraries were made using the immunoSEQ multiplex PCR assay. TCRdb limited this immuneACCESS table to in-frame rearrangements with V and J called. A share of clones is missing; checked studies link under half to unresolved V genes, and the rest is unexplained. For this sample there are some 120,000 clones; approximately 88% appear just once. Of the sample, roughly 40% is held by the ten largest clones. CDR1 MGHRA and CDR2 YSYEKL were looked up in the germline V gene. Trimming leaves V shorter by 1 base and J shorter by 5 bases, with the junction holding 10 bases beyond the gene matches. The cysteine opens and the phenylalanine closes a CDR3 of 16 amino acids. Only CDR3 DNA is held: 48 bases, read in frame from base 1.

The TCR sequence derives from a man aged 50 or older in good health. This sequence uses TRBV4-1 and TRBJ1-2, with TRBD1 identical over 7 junction bases. The sequenced sample consisted of blood. The nucleotides are TGCGCCAGCAGCCAAGTAGGGACAGTCGGACTTTATGGCTACACCTTC. This sequence encodes CASSQVGTVGLYGYTF.